The TCR beta chain under discussion was sequenced for a study of PD-L1 blockade in urothelial cancer. Noted time point: pretreatment peripheral blood. The V and J ends lost 4 bases and 8 bases, in that order; junction bases with no gene match: 11. Germline V CDR1 and CDR2: SGDLS, YYNGEE. The CDR3 runs to 16 residues. Only in-frame clones appear in the TCRdb table, and some are missing; sequencing was by immunoSEQ multiplex PCR. The data show under 100,000 clones, around 89% seen once. Sequenced material: PBMCs, taken around atezolizumab (anti-PD-L1) treatment. This receptor was identified in a man aged 55 to 70 with urothelial cancer. The rearrangement uses TRBV9 and TRBJ2-1, with 11 positions matching TRBD2. The CDR3 loop is CASSLISGGAGDEQFF. CDR3 DNA: TGTGCCAGCAGCCTCATTAGCGGGGGGGCGGGCGATGAGCAGTTCTTC. The variable domain in full, with the rest retrieved from reference TRBV9 and TRBJ2-1, is DSGVTQTPKHLITATGQRVTLRCSPRSGDLSVYWYQQSLDQGLQFLIQYYNGEERAKGNILERFSAQQFPDLHSELNLSSLELGDSALYFCASSLISGGAGDEQFFGPGTRLTVL.